This is a list of T cell receptor beta chains from one sample in a study of the immune and genomic landscape of osteosarcoma. Generated by immunoSEQ multiplex PCR, the TCRdb table keeps only in-frame clones and is missing some. This sample has several thousand clones, with 60% to 70% found just once. The sequenced sample consisted of osteosarcoma tumor tissue from the lung. The origin of the receptors is a human donor with osteosarcoma. Each CDR3 is given with its conserved first and last residue. A D gene is named only where the DNA matches it firmly. The listing skips clone size in some rows; elsewhere it reads once, few, many or a size class.

J: TRBJ2-3; D: NA; size: NA; length: 11; V: TRBV7-8; DNA: TGTGCCAGCAGCTTTAGGGATACGCAGTATTTT; CDR3: CASSFRDTQYF
J: TRBJ2-2; D: TRBD1; size: NA; length: 15; V: TRBV5-1; DNA: TGCGCCAGCAGCTTAGGGGGCGGAAGGACCGGGGAGCTGTTTTTT; CDR3: CASSLGGGRTGELFF
J: TRBJ2-1; D: NA; size: NA; length: 13; V: TRBV4-3; DNA: TGCGCCAGCAGCCAAGATCTCGTCGGTGAGCAGTTCTTC; CDR3: CASSQDLVGEQFF
J: TRBJ2-7; D: TRBD1; size: NA; length: 17; V: TRBV5-1; DNA: TGCGCCAGCAGCCCGACCCCCCCCGGGACAGGGGTTAACGAGCAGTACTTC; CDR3: CASSPTPPGTGVNEQYF
J: TRBJ1-3; D: NA; size: NA; length: 14; V: TRBV30; DNA: TGTGCCTGGGGGAAGGGCGGGGGTTTAAACACCATATATTTT; CDR3: CAWGKGGGLNTIYF
J: TRBJ2-1; D: TRBD2; size: few; length: 15; V: TRBV6-4; DNA: TGTGCCAGCAGTACTAGCGGGGGGGCCTACAATGAGCAGTTCTTC; CDR3: CASSTSGGAYNEQFF
J: TRBJ2-3; D: NA; size: NA; length: 16; V: TRBV10-3; DNA: TGTGCCATCAGTGAAGGAGACAGGGAGGTATCAGATACGCAGTATTTT; CDR3: CAISEGDREVSDTQYF
J: TRBJ2-3; D: TRBD2; size: NA; length: 19; V: TRBV6-1; DNA: TGTGCCAGCAGTGAAGCGCTTGGAGGAACTAGCGGGAGCAGGGGTACGCAGTATTTT; CDR3: CASSEALGGTSGSRGTQYF
J: TRBJ2-1; D: NA; size: NA; length: 12; V: TRBV30; DNA: TGTGCCTGGACACGGGACGTGGGGGAGCAGTTCTTC; CDR3: CAWTRDVGEQFF
J: TRBJ2-5; D: TRBD2; size: NA; length: 16; V: TRBV19; DNA: TGTGCCAGTAAGGCATCTAGCGGGTCCCACAGGGAGACCCAGTACTTC; CDR3: CASKASSGSHRETQYF
J: TRBJ1-2; D: NA; size: NA; length: 13; V: TRBV5-1; DNA: TGCGCCAGCAGCCGAACCTTTTTCTATGGCTACACCTTC; CDR3: CASSRTFFYGYTF
J: TRBJ2-2; D: TRBD2; size: NA; length: 19; V: TRBV11-2; DNA: TGTGCCAGCAGCCTCACATCCGGGACTAGCGGGGCTTACACCGGGGAGCTGTTTTTT; CDR3: CASSLTSGTSGAYTGELFF
J: TRBJ2-2; D: TRBD2; size: few; length: 16; V: TRBV7-2; DNA: TGTGCCAGCAGCTCCGGACTAGCGGGGCAGACCGGGGAGCTGTTTTTT; CDR3: CASSSGLAGQTGELFF
J: TRBJ1-1; D: TRBD1; size: NA; length: 15; V: TRBV5-1; DNA: TGCGCCAGCAACTCCCCCGACAGGGGAAACACTGAAGCTTTCTTT; CDR3: CASNSPDRGNTEAFF
J: TRBJ2-3; D: TRBD1; size: NA; length: 15; V: TRBV5-1; DNA: TGCGCCAGCAGCTTTATCGGGACAGGCACAGATACGCAGTATTTT; CDR3: CASSFIGTGTDTQYF
J: TRBJ1-5; D: TRBD1; size: NA; length: 16; V: TRBV2; DNA: TGTGCCAGCAGTTCACAGACAGGGTGGGGCAATCAGCCCCAGCATTTT; CDR3: CASSSQTGWGNQPQHF
J: TRBJ1-2; D: NA; size: NA; length: 15; V: TRBV11-2; DNA: TGTGCCAGCAGCTTAGCCACCGGCTTATCGTATGGCTACACCTTC; CDR3: CASSLATGLSYGYTF
J: TRBJ1-2; D: NA; size: few; length: 16; V: TRBV30; DNA: TGTGCCTGGAGTATAGGTGGAGGGGCCGCTAACTATGGCTACACCTTC; CDR3: CAWSIGGGAANYGYTF
J: TRBJ1-1; D: TRBD1; size: NA; length: 18; V: TRBV27; DNA: TGTGCCAGCAGGCTAAAGCCGGGACAGGGTAGGCATACGACTGAAGCTTTCTTT; CDR3: CASRLKPGQGRHTTEAFF
J: TRBJ2-2; D: NA; size: few; length: 12; V: TRBV19; DNA: TGTGCCAGTAGTGCCAGTACCGGGGAGCTGTTTTTT; CDR3: CASSASTGELFF
J: TRBJ2-2; D: NA; size: NA; length: 16; V: TRBV25-1; DNA: TGTGCCAGCAGTGAATATCTGCAAACGAACACCGGGGAGCTGTTTTTT; CDR3: CASSEYLQTNTGELFF
J: TRBJ2-5; D: NA; size: NA; length: 13; V: TRBV18; DNA: TGTGCCAGCTCACCACCGGTAGTAGAGACCCAGTACTTC; CDR3: CASSPPVVETQYF
J: TRBJ1-2; D: TRBD1; size: NA; length: 15; V: TRBV11-1; DNA: TGTGCCAGCAGCTCCCGGGACAGGGACTACTATGGCTACACCTTC; CDR3: CASSSRDRDYYGYTF
J: TRBJ2-7; D: NA; size: few; length: 15; V: TRBV27; DNA: TGTGCCAGCAGCGACGGAGGGTATTCTGGCTACGAGCAGTACTTC; CDR3: CASSDGGYSGYEQYF
J: TRBJ1-2; D: NA; size: few; length: 14; V: TRBV7-2; DNA: TGTGCCAGCAGCTTAGGACAGATCTTCTATGGCTACACCTTC; CDR3: CASSLGQIFYGYTF
J: TRBJ2-1; D: NA; size: NA; length: 12; V: TRBV5-1; DNA: TGCGCCAGCAGCTCCGAAATGCATGAGCAGTTCTTC; CDR3: CASSSEMHEQFF
J: TRBJ2-3; D: NA; size: medium-sized; length: 16; V: TRBV28; DNA: TGTGCCAGCAGTCCCTCGACAGGGAGGGGGACAGATACGCAGTATTTT; CDR3: CASSPSTGRGTDTQYF
J: TRBJ2-5; D: TRBD1; size: NA; length: 15; V: TRBV2; DNA: TGTGCCAGAGAGGACAGGGCTCGATCGGTAGAGACCCAGTACTTC; CDR3: CAREDRARSVETQYF
J: TRBJ1-2; D: NA; size: large; length: 13; V: TRBV7-9; DNA: TGTGCCAGCAGCATGGGACCCCAAAGCGGCTACACCTTC; CDR3: CASSMGPQSGYTF
J: TRBJ1-2; D: NA; size: NA; length: 14; V: TRBV7-9; DNA: TGTGCCAGCAGAGCCGGAGGCTCCGAAGATGGCTACACCTTC; CDR3: CASRAGGSEDGYTF
J: TRBJ2-4; D: NA; size: NA; length: 14; V: TRBV7-2; DNA: TGTGCCAGCAGCTTAACCGGGCAGCGGAACATTCAGTACTTC; CDR3: CASSLTGQRNIQYF
J: TRBJ2-3; D: NA; size: few; length: 17; V: TRBV5-8; DNA: TGTGCCAGCAGCTTGGCCATGCTAGCGAGATCTTTTGATACGCAGTATTTT; CDR3: CASSLAMLARSFDTQYF
J: TRBJ1-5; D: NA; size: few; length: 16; V: TRBV6-6; DNA: TGTGCCAGCAGTTACATCGGGGTCCGGGGCAATCAGCCCCAGCATTTT; CDR3: CASSYIGVRGNQPQHF
J: TRBJ2-7; D: TRBD2; size: NA; length: 16; V: TRBV18; DNA: TGTGCCAGCTCACCAGTTAGTAGCGGGGGGGATTCCGTGCAGTACTTC; CDR3: CASSPVSSGGDSVQYF
J: TRBJ1-5; D: NA; size: NA; length: 15; V: TRBV19; DNA: TGTGCCAGTAGTATAGAACCTTCGGGCTTTCGGCCCCAGCATTTT; CDR3: CASSIEPSGFRPQHF
J: TRBJ1-1; D: TRBD1; size: NA; length: 12; V: TRBV19; DNA: TGTGCCAGTTTACGGACAGGCCTTGAAGCTTTCTTT; CDR3: CASLRTGLEAFF